A single sample is the source of the 27 T cell receptor beta chains below, sequenced in a study of cytomegalovirus exposure and HLA in healthy donors. PCR involved 60 Vbeta and 13 Jbeta primers. Only in-frame clones appear in the TCRdb table, and some are missing; sequencing was by immunoSEQ multiplex PCR. The table has roughly 230,000 clones, approximately 78% seen once. Sequenced input: PBMCs. The receptors shown here come from a boy younger than 18 in good health and CMV-seronegative.

This clone appeared a few times. V usage is TRBV6-1 and J usage is TRBJ1-5; D is unresolved. Per the germline V gene, CDR1 is MNHNS and CDR2 is SASEGT. This CDR3 comprises 17 residues. V was shortened by 2 bases and J by 0 bases, with 14 bases between the two germline ends. The CDR3 is CASSELSRRYSNQPQHF. In nucleotides, the CDR3 is TGTGCCAGCAGTGAATTGTCCCGTCGGTATAGCAATCAGCCCCAGCATTTT.

This chain connects TRBV6-5 to TRBJ2-7; TRBD2 might be the D (6 bases). This CDR3 has 16 amino acids. Germline V CDR1 and CDR2: MNHEY, SVGAGI. V was shortened by 2 bases and J by 0 bases, with 14 bases between the two germline ends. The CDR3 sequence: CASSYGLGGSSYEQYF. DNA of the CDR3: TGTGCCAGCAGTTACGGTTTGGGGGGTAGCTCCTACGAGCAGTACTTC.

V is TRBV30 and J is TRBJ2-3, with 9 nucleotides matching TRBD2. CDR3 length: 13 amino acids. The germline gives CDR1 GTSNPN, CDR2 SVGIG (reference sequence). V lost 2 bases, J lost 3 bases, and 0 bases stayed unmatched. CDR3 loop: CAWSTSGTDTQYF. Here the CDR3 DNA reads TGTGCCTGGAGTACTAGCGGGACAGATACGCAGTATTTT.

This chain connects TRBV15 to TRBJ1-1; no definite D call. Trimming left V 0 bases short and J 3 bases short, with 5 bases between. CDR1 is LNHNV, CDR2 YYDKDF, per germline (reference sequence). The CDR3 consists of 13 residues. CDR3 region: CATSRDRDTEAFF. CDR3 bases: TGTGCCACCAGCAGAGATCGGGACACTGAAGCTTTCTTT.

This clone is a singleton in its sample. V and J are TRBV29-1 and TRBJ2-7; maybe TRBD1 (5 bases). The germline gives CDR1 SQVTM, CDR2 ANQGSEA. The CDR3 spans 13 residues. The V and J ends lost 5 bases and 5 bases respectively, with 16 bases between them. The CDR3 sequence: CSVNGRVTDEQYF. The CDR3 nucleotides read TGCAGCGTTAATGGCAGGGTGACCGACGAGCAGTACTTC.

The chain combines TRBV15 with TRBJ2-1; the D gene is possibly TRBD2 (6 bases). Germline V lookup: CDR1 LNHNV, CDR2 YYDKDF (reference sequence). V lost 0 bases, J lost 7 bases, and 16 bases lay in between. This CDR3 has 16 amino acids. The CDR3 spells CATSRDHPLAPNEQFF. The CDR3 DNA follows: TGTGCCACCAGCAGAGATCACCCCCTAGCGCCGAATGAGCAGTTCTTC.

This chain links TRBV11-2 with TRBJ1-1; 9 positions agree with TRBD1. The CDR3 runs to 16 residues. The V gene's germline CDR1 is SGHAT and CDR2 FQNNGV. The V and J ends lost 3 bases and 3 bases, in that order; junction bases with no gene match: 8. The CDR3 sequence is CASSFTGGAGDTEAFF. The CDR3 DNA is TGTGCCAGCAGCTTCACAGGGGGCGCAGGGGACACTGAAGCTTTCTTT.

The chain employs TRBV11-1 and TRBJ2-7, with D uncertain. Trimming removed 2 bases from V and 0 bases from J, with 14 bases in between. This CDR3 region has 16 residues. Germline V CDR1 and CDR2: SGHAT, FQDESV (reference sequence). The CDR3 DNA is TGTGCCAGCAGCTTACATCGCCAGGATAACTCCTACGAGCAGTACTTC. This encodes CASSLHRQDNSYEQYF.

This clone has just a few counts. The junction departs from the called germline gene at one end, perhaps through a read error. The rearrangement joins TRBV7-9 to TRBJ2-3; 7 positions agree with TRBD2. The CDR3 covers 17 residues. Germline values: CDR1 SEHNR, CDR2 FQNEAQ (reference sequence). CDR3 sequence: CSSSLGNSGVGTDTQYF. The CDR3 nucleotides read TGTTCCAGCAGCTTAGGGAACAGCGGGGTTGGCACAGATACGCAGTATTTT.

The genes are TRBV19 and TRBJ1-2, with TRBD1 as a possible D gene (6 bases). The CDR3 length is 15 residues. The germline CDR1 and CDR2 sequences are LNHDA and SQIVND (reference sequence). The ends were cut back, 6 bases at V and 4 bases at J, with 18 bases in the middle. In DNA form, the CDR3 reads TGTGCCAGTAGCGGCAAGAATACAGGGTCCTATGGCTACACCTTC. It encodes CASSGKNTGSYGYTF.

The rearrangement uses TRBV5-1 and TRBJ2-5; 8 bases are shared with TRBD2. The DNA end is more similar to TRBJ2-7, so the J call may be wrong. From germline, CDR1 is SGHRS and CDR2 YFSETQ. The CDR3 is 15 amino acids. The CDR3 sequence is CASSLTGGVVHEQYF. CDR3 DNA sequence: TGCGCCAGCAGCTTGACGGGGGGGGTGGTCCACGAGCAGTACTTC.

This chain uses TRBV6-5 with TRBJ2-2, with D unresolved. Trimming stripped 3 bases from V and 8 bases from J, with 4 bases between. This CDR3 has 11 residues. Looked up from germline, CDR1 is MNHEY and CDR2 is SVGAGI. CDR3 bases: TGTGCCAGCAGTTATGAGGGGGAGCTGTTTTTT. It codes for CASSYEGELFF.

This clone was counted once. J is TRBJ1-1 and V is TRBV25-1; D remains ambiguous. The CDR3 consists of 15 residues. Germline V gene lookup returns CDR1 MGHDK and CDR2 SYGVNS. V was pared by 3 bases and J by 3 bases, with 14 bases between. The CDR3 loop reads CASSEGRGEDTEAFF. The CDR3 coding sequence is TGTGCCAGCAGTGAGGGTAGAGGAGAAGACACTGAAGCTTTCTTT.

The chain uses TRBV29-1 and TRBJ1-1, with D possibly being TRBD1 (6 bases). Germline V gene data show CDR1 as SQVTM and CDR2 as ANQGSEA. V was trimmed by 7 bases and J by 4 bases, leaving 13 bases between them. This CDR3 has 12 residues. For the CDR3, the DNA is TGCAGCGGTGGCGGGGGCAGCACTGAAGCTTTCTTT. Its translation is CSGGGGSTEAFF.

CDR3 nucleotide sequence: TGCGCCAGCAGCACAAGGGGGCACACTGAAGCTTTCTTT. Translated, it gives CASSTRGHTEAFF. This chain links TRBV5-1 with TRBJ1-1; 7 positions match TRBD1. The CDR3 contains 13 residues. Trimming cost V 4 bases and J 3 bases; bases outside gene matches: 3. Germline values: CDR1 SGHRS, CDR2 YFSETQ.

The chain links TRBV27 to TRBJ2-7; TRBD1 aligns across 10 bases. Germline trimming cut 5 bases from V and 5 bases from J; bases unmatched to any gene: 6. This CDR3 has 14 amino acids. Germline CDR1 reads MNHEY; CDR2 reads SMNVEV (reference sequence). In DNA form, the CDR3 reads TGTGCCAGCAGTCAAGGACAGGGGGGGCACGAGCAGTACTTC. Its translation: CASSQGQGGHEQYF.

The rearrangement links TRBV30 to TRBJ1-4; D is unresolved. This CDR3 is 10 amino acids long. Trimming removed 6 bases from V and 13 bases from J, with 12 bases in between. The germline V gene encodes CDR1 GTSNPN and CDR2 SVGIG (reference sequence). The CDR3, as DNA: TGTGCCTGCGAATTTCGGGGACTGTTTTTT. Protein product: CACEFRGLFF.

The genes are TRBV9 and TRBJ2-3; 13 bases line up with TRBD2. CDR3 length: 17 amino acids. V lost 0 bases and J lost 3; bases outside the gene matches: 4. Looked up from germline, CDR1 is SGDLS and CDR2 is YYNGEE. CDR3 region: CASSVDRTSGGTDTQYF. CDR3 sequence (DNA): TGTGCCAGCAGCGTAGACCGGACTAGCGGGGGTACAGATACGCAGTATTTT.

This chain joins TRBV18 and TRBJ1-2, with a tentative D call TRBD1 (6 bases). The V gene lost 2 bases and the J gene lost 5 bases, with 12 bases spanning the gap. This CDR3 region has 14 residues. Germline values: CDR1 KGHSH, CDR2 LQKENI. Written as DNA, the CDR3 is TGTGCCAGCTCACCAGACAGGCTCGAGTATGGCTACACCTTC. Its protein product is CASSPDRLEYGYTF. The whole variable domain, filled in from reference TRBV18 and TRBJ1-2, reads NAGVMQNPRHLVRRRGQEARLRCSPMKGHSHVYWYRQLPEEGLKFMVYLQKENIIDESGMPKERFSAEFPKEGPSILRIQQVVRGDSAAYFCASSPDRLEYGYTFGSGTRLTVV.

This chain joins TRBV27 and TRBJ1-2; 11 nucleotides line up with TRBD1. V lost 4 bases to trimming and J lost 5 bases; unmatched junction nucleotides: 0. The CDR3 consists of 13 residues. Germline V gene data show CDR1 as MNHEY and CDR2 as SMNVEV (reference sequence). The CDR3 DNA reads as TGTGCCAGCAGTTGGGACAGGGGGTATGGCTACACCTTC. This encodes CASSWDRGYGYTF.

The rearrangement links TRBV5-1 to TRBJ1-1; 7 bases fit TRBD1. CDR1 and CDR2 (germline): SGHRS, YFSETQ. The V segment lost 4 bases and the J segment 9 bases; nucleotides outside the gene matches: 6. The CDR3 runs 12 residues. Here the CDR3 DNA reads TGCGCCAGCAGCAAGGAGACAGGGCAAGCTTTCTTT. This gives the protein CASSKETGQAFF.

The chain links TRBV4-1 to TRBJ2-7, with D unresolved. V shed 0 bases and J shed 0 bases, with 9 bases lying between them. This CDR3 comprises 15 residues. Germline values: CDR1 MGHRA, CDR2 YSYEKL. CDR3: CASSQEGSISYEQYF. Written as DNA, the CDR3 is TGCGCCAGCAGCCAAGAGGGCAGTATCTCCTACGAGCAGTACTTC.

This chain connects TRBV7-8 to TRBJ2-7; TRBD1 agrees at 9 bases. V was pared by 3 bases and J by 7 bases, with 13 bases of the junction left unmatched. This CDR3 is 16 amino acids long. Germline assignment: CDR1 SGHVS and CDR2 FQNEAQ. CDR3 DNA sequence: TGTGCCAGCAGCTTTGGAACCGGGACAGGGTTTATGGAGCAGTACTTC. Its protein product is CASSFGTGTGFMEQYF.

This rearrangement joins TRBV19 to TRBJ1-5; TRBD1 matches 7 bases. J gave up 2 bases and V 10 bases, and 5 bases lay outside the gene matches. The CDR3 sequence is 13 residues long. Germline CDR1 LNHDA, CDR2 SQIVND (reference sequence). In DNA form, the CDR3 reads TGTGCCACTTCTGACAGGGGCAATCAGCCCCAGCATTTT. It codes for CATSDRGNQPQHF.

V usage is TRBV11-2 and J usage is TRBJ2-7; 7 bases are shared with TRBD1. There are 15 residues in the CDR3. With 1 base clipped from V and 0 bases from J, the junction kept 3 bases outside the gene matches. From germline, CDR1 is SGHAT and CDR2 FQNNGV. CDR3 sequence (DNA): TGTGCCAGCAGCTTAGGGCCAGGGGGCTCCTACGAGCAGTACTTC. It translates to CASSLGPGGSYEQYF.

The chain has TRBV7-9 and TRBJ1-2; 7 nucleotides line up with TRBD1. The CDR3 is 14 amino acids. V shed 4 bases and J 3 bases; nucleotides not matched to a gene: 5. The germline CDR1 and CDR2 sequences are SEHNR and FQNEAQ (reference sequence). The CDR3 here is CASSSQGGHYGYTF. The DNA of the CDR3 is TGTGCCAGCAGCTCCCAGGGGGGCCACTATGGCTACACCTTC.

This chain uses TRBV9 with TRBJ2-6; 11 positions agree with TRBD1. The CDR3 length is 20 residues. CDR1 is SGDLS and CDR2 is YYNGEE in the germline V gene. The trim removed 3 bases at V and 0 bases at J, leaving 11 bases unmatched. CDR3 residues: CASSGKDRGRISSGANVLTF. CDR3 bases: TGTGCCAGCAGCGGAAAGGACAGGGGGCGTATAAGCTCTGGGGCCAACGTCCTGACTTTC.